This TCR beta chain was profiled in a study of blood T cell repertoires in COVID-19. In the study overall: There were acute and convalescent COVID-19 samples, and they came from the United States, Italy and Spain. The cDNA or gDNA used as material had been derived from T cells, B-cell-depleted T cells, or PBMCs.

The junction had 2 bases not matched to a gene; V was cut back by 2 bases and J by 1 base. From germline, CDR1 is LGHDT and CDR2 YNNKEL (reference sequence). The CDR3 is made up of 16 amino acids. Study processing details: From reference gene primer amplification, estimates of nucleated cell counts were derived. The protocol was immunoSEQ multiplex PCR, while the TCRdb copy is restricted to in-frame clones and leaves out a portion. That table supplies the V and J calls and clone size; D and trimming were determined from the DNA. The table includes some 150,000 clones, 75% to 80% detected once. V gene TRBV3-1 (or the pseudogene TRBV3-2) combines with J gene TRBJ2-5, with 12 bases identical to TRBD2. Sequencing was done on a sample of peripheral blood. The source of this sequence is an elderly man with acute or convalescent COVID-19. DNA of the CDR3: TGTGCCAGCAGCCAACCGACTAGCGGGGGCCAAGAGACCCAGTACTTC. Translation: CASSQPTSGGQETQYF.